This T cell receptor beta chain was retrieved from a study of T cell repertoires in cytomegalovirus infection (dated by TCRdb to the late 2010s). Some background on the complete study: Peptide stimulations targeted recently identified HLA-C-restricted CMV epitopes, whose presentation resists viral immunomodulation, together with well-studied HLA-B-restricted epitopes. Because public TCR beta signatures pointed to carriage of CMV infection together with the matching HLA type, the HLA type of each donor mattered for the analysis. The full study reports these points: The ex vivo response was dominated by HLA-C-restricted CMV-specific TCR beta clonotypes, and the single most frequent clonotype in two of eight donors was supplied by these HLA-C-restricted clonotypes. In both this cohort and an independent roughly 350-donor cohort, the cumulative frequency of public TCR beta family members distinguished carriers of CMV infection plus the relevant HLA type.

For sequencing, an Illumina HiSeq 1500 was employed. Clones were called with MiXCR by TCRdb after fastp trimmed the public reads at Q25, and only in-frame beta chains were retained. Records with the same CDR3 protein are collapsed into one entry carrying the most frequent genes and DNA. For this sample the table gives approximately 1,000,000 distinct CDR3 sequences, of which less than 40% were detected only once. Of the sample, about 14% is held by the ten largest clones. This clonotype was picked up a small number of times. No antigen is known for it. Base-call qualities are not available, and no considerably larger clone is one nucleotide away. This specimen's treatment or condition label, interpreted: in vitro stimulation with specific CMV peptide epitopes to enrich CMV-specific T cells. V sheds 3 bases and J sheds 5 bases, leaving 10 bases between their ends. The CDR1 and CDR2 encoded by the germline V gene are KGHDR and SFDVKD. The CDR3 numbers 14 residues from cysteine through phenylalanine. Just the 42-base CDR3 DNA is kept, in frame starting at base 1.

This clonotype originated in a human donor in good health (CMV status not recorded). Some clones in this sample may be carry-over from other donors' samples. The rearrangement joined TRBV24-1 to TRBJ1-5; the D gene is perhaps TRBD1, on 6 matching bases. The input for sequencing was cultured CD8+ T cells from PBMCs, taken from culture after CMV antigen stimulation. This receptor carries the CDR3 CATSDGTNDQPQHF. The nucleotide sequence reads TGTGCCACCAGTGATGGGACAAACGATCAGCCCCAGCATTTT.